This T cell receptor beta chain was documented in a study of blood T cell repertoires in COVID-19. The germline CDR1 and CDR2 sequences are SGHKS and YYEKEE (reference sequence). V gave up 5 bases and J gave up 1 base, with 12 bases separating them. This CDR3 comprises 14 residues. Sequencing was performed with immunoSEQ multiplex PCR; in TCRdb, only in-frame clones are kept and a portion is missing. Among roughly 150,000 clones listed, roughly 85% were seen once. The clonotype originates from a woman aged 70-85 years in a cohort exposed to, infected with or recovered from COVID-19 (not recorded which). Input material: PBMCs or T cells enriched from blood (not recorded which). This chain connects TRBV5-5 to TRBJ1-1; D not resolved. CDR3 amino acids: CASRIFSRNTEAFF. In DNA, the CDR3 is TGTGCCAGCAGAATCTTTTCGAGGAACACTGAAGCTTTCTTT.